The T cell receptor beta chain under discussion was sequenced for a study of T cells in Graves' hyperthyroidism and ophthalmopathy. This CDR3 comprises 15 residues. Trimming at V came to 5 bases and at J to 3 bases, leaving 6 bases not matched to a gene. CDR1 is SEHNR and CDR2 is FQNEAQ in the germline V gene (reference sequence). TCR beta CDR3 sequences were amplified from RNA transcripts. RT-PCR in the first round (using the HTBI primer set) targeted the TCR CDR3. TCRdb re-called the multiplex PCR reads through MiXCR, storing one row per CDR3 protein. The sample holds 350,000 or so distinct CDR3 sequences, about a sixth seen once. This clonotype has a count of ten or more. The antigen is not known. The hyperthyroidism was newly diagnosed and had lasted under 2 months; the patients were aged 18 to 65. First hyperthyroidism diagnosis is when the blood sample was obtained, before any ophthalmopathy symptoms.

Study results and limitations: Peripheral blood also featured most of the thyroid clonotypes expanded above 0.001.

Sequencing used blood. The TCR sequence derives from a woman under 40 with Graves' hyperthyroidism that later progressed to Graves' ophthalmopathy. V is TRBV7-9 and J is TRBJ2-2, with 7 bases identical to TRBD2. CDR3 bases: TGTGCCAGCAGCCAGCGGGACCCATACACCGGGGAGCTGTTTTTT. It encodes CASSQRDPYTGELFF. Filled out from reference TRBV7-9 and TRBJ2-2, the complete variable domain reads DTGVSQNPRHKITKRGQNVTFRCDPISEHNRLYWYRQTLGQGPEFLTYFQNEAQLEKSRLLSDRFSAERPKGSFSTLEIQRTEQGDSAMYLCASSQRDPYTGELFFGEGSRLTVL.